This paragraph covers one TCR beta chain sequence. Its antigen is unknown. This sample is part of a study of cytomegalovirus exposure and HLA in healthy donors. Primers for the PCR totalled 60 Vbeta and 13 Jbeta. Here immunoSEQ multiplex PCR was the method, and the copy in TCRdb shows in-frame clones only, minus some. The profile covers under 300,000 clones, with 85% to 95% appearing a single time and about 1.8% taken by the ten largest. Study outcomes and limitations: Cytomegalovirus status was reportedly diagnosed by the classifier with high specificity and sensitivity.

This receptor was identified in a girl under 10 years old in good health and CMV-seronegative. Sequencing input: PBMCs.

CDR3 bases: TGTGCCAGCAGCTTAGGGGACAGGCGCGGGGAGACCCAGTACTTC. Translation gives CASSLGDRRGETQYF. The rearrangement joins TRBV11-2 to TRBJ2-5, with TRBD1 identical over 8 bases. The germline CDR1 and CDR2 sequences are SGHAT and FQNNGV. The V segment lost 1 base and the J segment 5 bases; nucleotides outside the gene matches: 6. The CDR3 is 15 residues long.